The 5 T cell receptor beta chains below were found in one sample sequenced in a study of blood T cell repertoires in COVID-19. The table came from immunoSEQ multiplex PCR; TCRdb's copy has only in-frame clones and leaves some out. The sample lists 250,000 or so clones, roughly 86% occurring once. Sequenced: peripheral blood. The receptors shown here come from a man aged 35-49 years with active or convalescent COVID-19.

The chain has TRBV11-2 and TRBJ1-5; 7 nucleotides agree with TRBD1. The CDR3 has 14 amino acids. The germline CDR1 and CDR2 sequences are SGHAT and FQNNGV. V lost 4 bases and J lost 4; bases outside the gene matches: 4. CDR3 sequence: CASSWDSANQPQHF. The CDR3 DNA follows: TGTGCCAGCAGCTGGGACAGCGCTAATCAGCCCCAGCATTTT.

This clone was seen once. This sequence joins TRBV10-1 and TRBJ1-1; 10 bases align to TRBD1. Unmatched junction bases numbered 10, after V lost 5 bases and J lost 1 base. This CDR3 comprises 17 residues. In germline, CDR1 is WNHNN, CDR2 SYGVQD (reference sequence). The CDR3 DNA reads TGCGCCAGCAGTCAAGGGACAGGGGACCCGAGGAACACTGAAGCTTTCTTT. This encodes CASSQGTGDPRNTEAFF.

The chain combines TRBV6-5 with TRBJ1-4; D ambiguous. The ends were cut back, 8 bases at V and 2 bases at J, with 9 bases in the middle. The length of the CDR3 is 13 residues. Looked up from germline, CDR1 is MNHEY and CDR2 is SVGAGI. CDR3 residues: CASSVQTNEKLFF. CDR3 DNA sequence: TGTGCCAGCTCCGTTCAGACTAATGAAAAACTGTTTTTT.

The rearrangement links TRBV10-3 to TRBJ2-4; TRBD2 is a possible D gene (6 bases). The CDR3 has 14 amino acids. Germline CDR1 ENHRY, CDR2 SYGVKD. The V end was cut by 5 bases, the J end by 1 base, with 9 bases between. For the CDR3, the DNA is TGTGCCATCAGTCCAGGGACTGCCAAAAACATTCAGTACTTC. Its protein product is CAISPGTAKNIQYF.

The chain is built from TRBV7-3 and TRBJ1-2, with 8 bases identical to TRBD1. With V trimmed by 0 bases and J by 0 bases, 12 bases remained unmatched. Germline CDR1 is SGHTA and CDR2 is FQGTGA. The CDR3 totals 19 residues. The CDR3 nucleotides read TGTGCCAGCAGCTTAACTAACGGCAGGGGGCGCCCCGCTAACTATGGCTACACCTTC. This encodes CASSLTNGRGRPANYGYTF. The full variable domain, its missing parts supplied by reference TRBV7-3 and TRBJ1-2, is GAGVSQTPSNKVTEKGKYVELRCDPISGHTALYWYRQSLGQGPEFLIYFQGTGAADDSGLPNDRFFAVRPEGSVSTLKIQRTERGDSAVYLCASSLTNGRGRPANYGYTFGSGTRLTVV.